This T cell receptor beta chain was identified in a study of blood T cell repertoires in COVID-19. The overall study: Acute and convalescent COVID-19 samples came from the United States, Italy and Spain. Sources were T cells, B-cell-depleted T cells, or PBMCs; the material itself was cDNA or gDNA.

Authors' processing steps: Amplifying reference gene primers gave estimates of nucleated cell counts. The method was immunoSEQ multiplex PCR; TCRdb's version includes in-frame clones alone and lacks a portion of them. V and J calls and clone size follow that table, whereas D and trimming were derived from the DNA. The sample includes under 250,000 clones, 83% seen only once; the top ten take about 2.3%. Losses at the gene ends were 5 bases for V and 3 bases for J; bases not matched to a gene: 10. This CDR3 has 16 amino acids. Germline V gene data show CDR1 as LNHDA and CDR2 as SQIVND (reference sequence). This clone has just one count.

Material for sequencing was peripheral blood. The chain employs TRBV19 and TRBJ2-4; 7 bases map to TRBD2. The origin of this receptor is a woman aged 40 to 50 with active or convalescent COVID-19. CDR3 protein: CASSPSRGGVKNIQYF. Here the CDR3 DNA reads TGTGCCAGTAGTCCCTCGAGGGGAGGGGTCAAAAACATTCAGTACTTC.